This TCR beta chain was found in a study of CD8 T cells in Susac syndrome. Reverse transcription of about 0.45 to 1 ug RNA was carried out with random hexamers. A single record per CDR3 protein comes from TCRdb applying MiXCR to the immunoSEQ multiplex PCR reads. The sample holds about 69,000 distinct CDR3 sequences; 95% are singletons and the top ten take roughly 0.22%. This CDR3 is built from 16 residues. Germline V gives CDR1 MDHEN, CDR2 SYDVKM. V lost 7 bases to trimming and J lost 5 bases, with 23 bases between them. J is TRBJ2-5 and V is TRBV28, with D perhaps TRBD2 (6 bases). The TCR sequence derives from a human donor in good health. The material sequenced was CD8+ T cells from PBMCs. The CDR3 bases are TGTGCCAGCACCTCACCCCGGGACTGGTTCACTGAGACCCAGTACTTC. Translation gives CASTSPRDWFTETQYF.